These T cell receptor beta chains were read from a single sample in a study of vaccination and CD4 T cells after COVID-19. These receptors have no identified antigens. From the PCR reads, TCRdb called clonotypes with MiXCR, one entry per CDR3 protein. The table shows about 10,000 distinct CDR3 sequences, with more than 25% occurring only once. The sample consisted of CD4+ T cells from blood, cultured in vitro, taken after SARS-CoV-2 vaccination. These receptors were collected from a human donor who had recovered from COVID-19. Each CDR3 is given with its conserved first and last residue. The D gene is left open where the match is weak. The size field is filled for only some rows; it gives once, few, many or a size class.

d_call,v_call,clone_size,j_call,cdr3_aa,cdr3_nt
TRBD2,TRBV7-2,.,TRBJ2-7,CASSSVGRGGVSSYEQYF,TGTGCCAGCAGCTCGGTGGGCCGGGGGGGGGTGAGCTCCTACGAGCAGTACTTC
.,TRBV27,.,TRBJ2-3,CASSWETFPTSTDTQYF,TGTGCCAGCAGTTGGGAGACTTTTCCTACTAGCACAGATACGCAGTATTTT
TRBD1,TRBV2,.,TRBJ2-2,CASTRTGRSNTGELFF,TGTGCCAGCACTCGGACAGGGAGGTCGAACACCGGGGAGCTGTTTTTT
.,TRBV9,.,TRBJ2-6,CASSVVPDGANVLTF,TGTGCCAGCAGCGTTGTCCCTGATGGGGCCAACGTCCTGACTTTC
TRBD1,TRBV28,.,TRBJ1-6,CASRPSTGTGGSPLHF,TGTGCCAGCAGGCCATCAACCGGGACAGGGGGGTCACCCCTCCACTTT
.,TRBV19,few,TRBJ2-6,CASSGRLRGSGANVLTF,TGTGCCAGTAGTGGGCGGTTGAGGGGGTCTGGGGCCAACGTCCTGACTTTC
.,TRBV24-1,.,TRBJ1-2,CATSDPPPSYGYTF,TGTGCCACCAGTGATCCCCCTCCTTCGTATGGCTACACCTTC
.,TRBV2,.,TRBJ1-5,CASSVRGTSQPQHF,TGTGCCAGCAGTGTTCGGGGAACTTCTCAGCCCCAGCATTTT
.,TRBV19,few,TRBJ2-3,CASSIAGQVADTQYF,TGTGCCAGTAGTATAGCAGGTCAGGTGGCAGATACGCAGTATTTT
TRBD2,TRBV7-9,few,TRBJ2-1,CASRVPGLAGRDEQFF,TGTGCCAGCAGGGTCCCGGGACTAGCGGGAAGGGATGAGCAGTTCTTC
TRBD2,TRBV6-1,.,TRBJ2-2,CASRGRGDLATGELFF,TGTGCCAGCAGGGGCCGGGGGGATTTGGCCACCGGGGAGCTGTTTTTT
.,TRBV7-2,.,TRBJ1-3,CASNIGGGSRSGNTIYF,TGTGCCAGCAATATCGGAGGGGGGTCCCGCTCAGGAAACACCATATATTTT
TRBD2,TRBV2,.,TRBJ2-5,CASSDPLGSGREETQYF,TGTGCCAGCAGTGACCCCTTGGGTAGCGGGAGGGAAGAGACCCAGTACTTC
.,TRBV4-1,.,TRBJ2-5,CASSLVPQETQCF,TGCGCCAGCAGCCTCGTGCCTCAAGAGACCCAGTGCTTC
.,TRBV21-1,medium-sized,TRBJ1-6,CASSLFQDRKASYNSPLHF,TGTGCCAGCAGCCTGTTTCAGGACAGGAAAGCATCCTATAATTCACCCCTCCACTTT
.,TRBV25-1,few,TRBJ1-3,CASSEPGAGNTIYF,TGTGCCAGCAGTGAACCGGGGGCTGGAAACACCATATATTTT
TRBD1,TRBV19,few,TRBJ1-5,CASSAGQGRSNQPQHF,TGTGCCAGTAGTGCGGGACAGGGGAGAAGCAATCAGCCCCAGCATTTT
.,TRBV20-1,.,TRBJ2-2,CSARADTGELFF,TGCAGTGCTAGGGCCGACACCGGGGAGCTGTTTTTT
.,TRBV6-5,few,TRBJ1-4,CASSYSPDPGEKLFF,TGTGCCAGCAGTTACTCCCCAGACCCAGGTGAAAAACTGTTTTTT
TRBD2,TRBV7-8,.,TRBJ2-1,CASSIRPAGGPYNEQFF,TGTGCCAGCAGCATCCGGCCAGCGGGAGGGCCTTACAATGAGCAGTTCTTC
.,TRBV19,.,TRBJ1-1,CASSIRVGANRNTEAFF,TGTGCCAGTAGTATCCGTGTTGGGGCAAACAGGAACACTGAAGCTTTCTTT
TRBD2,TRBV7-2,.,TRBJ2-1,CASLSGRASNEQFF,TGTGCCAGCCTCAGCGGGAGGGCCTCCAATGAGCAGTTCTTC
TRBD1,TRBV28,.,TRBJ2-4,CASRRDRGLGVAKNIQYF,TGTGCCAGCCGTCGGGACAGGGGCTTGGGGGTAGCCAAAAACATTCAGTACTTC
.,TRBV7-2,.,TRBJ1-1,CASSLPANTEAFF,TGTGCCAGCAGCTTACCGGCGAACACTGAAGCTTTCTTT
.,TRBV19,.,TRBJ2-2,CASTPSRGPRRELFF,TGTGCCAGTACACCCTCACGGGGCCCCCGCCGGGAGCTGTTTTTT
.,TRBV2,.,TRBJ2-7,CASSEVDDTYEQYF,TGTGCCAGCAGTGAAGTGGACGACACCTACGAGCAGTACTTC
.,TRBV20-1,.,TRBJ2-6,CSASRGKGNLFSGANVLTF,TGCAGTGCTAGTAGGGGTAAAGGGAATTTGTTCTCTGGGGCCAACGTCCTGACTTTC
.,TRBV6-1,few,TRBJ1-5,CASSDRASVQPQHF,TGTGCCAGCAGTGACAGGGCGAGTGTCCAGCCCCAGCATTTT
.,TRBV30,once,TRBJ2-7,CAWSFTDPSYEQYF,TGTGCCTGGAGTTTTACAGACCCTTCCTACGAGCAGTACTTC
TRBD1,TRBV19,.,TRBJ1-1,CATPRGGEGVWAFF,TGTGCCACCCCAAGAGGGGGCGAAGGTGTGTGGGCTTTCTTT
.,TRBV5-6,.,TRBJ2-5,CASSLGFSGSQETQYF,TGTGCCAGCAGCTTGGGGTTCTCTGGCAGCCAAGAGACCCAGTACTTC
.,TRBV20-1,.,TRBJ1-2,CSARDGIKGGRQGYTF,TGCAGTGCTAGAGATGGGATAAAAGGGGGGCGACAGGGCTACACCTTC
.,TRBV18,.,TRBJ1-5,CASSPWGGEGNQPQHF,TGTGCCAGCTCACCATGGGGCGGGGAAGGCAATCAGCCCCAGCATTTT
TRBD1,TRBV27,few,TRBJ1-1,CASNDRGTNTEAFF,TGTGCCAGCAACGACAGGGGGACGAACACTGAAGCTTTCTTT
.,TRBV7-2,few,TRBJ2-1,CASSLGGVTYNEQFF,TGTGCCAGCAGCCTGGGGGGCGTTACCTACAATGAGCAGTTCTTC
.,TRBV7-9,few,TRBJ2-1,CASSLVGGWIHEQFF,TGTGCCAGCAGCTTAGTAGGGGGGTGGATCCATGAGCAGTTCTTC
.,TRBV15,medium-sized,TRBJ1-5,CATSRVGSSIQPQHF,TGTGCCACCAGCAGAGTAGGGAGTTCCATCCAGCCCCAGCATTTT
.,TRBV6-5,.,TRBJ2-6,CASSWRGGEGGANVLTF,TGTGCCAGCAGTTGGAGAGGGGGGGAGGGTGGGGCCAACGTCCTGACTTTC
TRBD1,TRBV7-9,.,TRBJ1-1,CASSKPGGANTEAFF,TGTGCCAGCAGCAAGCCAGGGGGCGCCAACACTGAAGCTTTCTTT
.,TRBV10-1,.,TRBJ1-1,CASSVHSNTEAFF,TGCGCCAGCAGTGTTCACTCGAACACTGAAGCTTTCTTT
.,TRBV6-1,few,TRBJ2-2,CASRTHPRGNTGELFF,TGTGCCAGCAGAACCCATCCCCGGGGGAATACCGGGGAGCTGTTTTTT
TRBD2,TRBV12-3/TRBV12-4,.,TRBJ2-3,CASTIGLAADTQYF,TGTGCCAGCACCATCGGACTAGCCGCAGATACGCAGTATTTT
.,TRBV30,few,TRBJ1-5,CAWGTTGFNQPQHF,TGTGCCTGGGGAACTACAGGGTTCAATCAGCCCCAGCATTTT
.,TRBV7-3,.,TRBJ2-2,CASSLGLNTGELFF,TGTGCCAGCAGCTTGGGCCTGAACACCGGGGAGCTGTTTTTT
.,TRBV23-1,once,TRBJ2-1,CASNPRLTLLRSSYNEQFF,TGCGCCAGCAATCCTAGACTTACCCTCTTAAGGAGCTCCTACAATGAGCAGTTCTTC